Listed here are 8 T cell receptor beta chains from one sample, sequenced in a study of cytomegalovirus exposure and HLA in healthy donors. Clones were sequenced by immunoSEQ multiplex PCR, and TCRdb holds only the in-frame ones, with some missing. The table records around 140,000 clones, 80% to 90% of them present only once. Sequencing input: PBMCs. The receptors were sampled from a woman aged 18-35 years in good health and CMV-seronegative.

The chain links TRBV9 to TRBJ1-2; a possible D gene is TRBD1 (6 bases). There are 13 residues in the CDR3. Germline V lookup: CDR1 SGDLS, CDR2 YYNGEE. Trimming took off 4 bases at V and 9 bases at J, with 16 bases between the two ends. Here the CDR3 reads CASSPGGPRRYTF. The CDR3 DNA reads TGTGCCAGCAGCCCCGGGGGGCCTAGGCGCTACACCTTC.

CDR3 bases: TGTGCCAGCTCACCACGAGAAGCCAGGGTTTACTCCTACAATGAGCAGTTCTTC. Its translation: CASSPREARVYSYNEQFF. The chain has TRBV18 and TRBJ2-1; maybe TRBD1 (5 bases). V lost 1 base to trimming and J lost 0 bases, with 16 bases between them. The CDR3 covers 18 residues. CDR1 is KGHSH and CDR2 is LQKENI in the germline V gene.

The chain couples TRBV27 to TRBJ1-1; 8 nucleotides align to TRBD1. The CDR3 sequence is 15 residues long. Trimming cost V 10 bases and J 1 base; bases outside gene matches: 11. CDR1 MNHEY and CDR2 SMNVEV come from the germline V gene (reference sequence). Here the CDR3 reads CATRKTGTGNTEAFF. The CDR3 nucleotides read TGTGCCACCCGAAAAACCGGGACAGGGAACACTGAAGCTTTCTTT.

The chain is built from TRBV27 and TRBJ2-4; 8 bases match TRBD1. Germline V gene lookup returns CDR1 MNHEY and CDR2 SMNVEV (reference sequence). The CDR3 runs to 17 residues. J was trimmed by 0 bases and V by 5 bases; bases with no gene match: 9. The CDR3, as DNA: TGTGCCAGCAGTGTAATTACAGGGGGGTTAGCCAAAAACATTCAGTACTTC. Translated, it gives CASSVITGGLAKNIQYF.

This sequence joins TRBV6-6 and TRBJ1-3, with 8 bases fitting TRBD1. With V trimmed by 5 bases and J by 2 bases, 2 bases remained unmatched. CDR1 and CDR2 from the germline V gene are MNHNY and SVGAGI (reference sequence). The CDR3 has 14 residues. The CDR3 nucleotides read TGTGCCAGCAGTGTGACAGGGGCTGGAAACACCATATATTTT. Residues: CASSVTGAGNTIYF.

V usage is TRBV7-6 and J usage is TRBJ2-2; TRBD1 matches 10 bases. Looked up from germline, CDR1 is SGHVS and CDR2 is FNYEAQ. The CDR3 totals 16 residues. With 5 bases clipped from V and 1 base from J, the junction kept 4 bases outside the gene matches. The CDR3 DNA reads TGTGCCAGCAGCGTGGGACAGGGGATGAACACCGGGGAGCTGTTTTTT. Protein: CASSVGQGMNTGELFF.

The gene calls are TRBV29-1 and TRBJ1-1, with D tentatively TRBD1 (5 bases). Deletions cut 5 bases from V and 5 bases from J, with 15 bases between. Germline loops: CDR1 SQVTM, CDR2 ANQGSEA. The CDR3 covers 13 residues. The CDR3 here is CSVRAMGGTEAFF. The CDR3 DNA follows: TGCAGCGTTCGGGCTATGGGGGGGACTGAAGCTTTCTTT.

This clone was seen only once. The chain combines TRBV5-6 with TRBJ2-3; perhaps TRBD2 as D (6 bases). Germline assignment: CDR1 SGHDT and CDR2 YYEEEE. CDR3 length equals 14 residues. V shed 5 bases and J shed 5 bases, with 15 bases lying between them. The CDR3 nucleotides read TGTGCCAGCAGTCAAAAGCGACTAGTAGATACGCAGTATTTT. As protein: CASSQKRLVDTQYF.